Below are 28 T cell receptor beta chains sequenced from a single sample in a study of blood T cell repertoires in COVID-19. TCRdb keeps only in-frame clones here, not all; method: immunoSEQ multiplex PCR. The table has about 50,000 clones, roughly 89% seen once. Sequenced input: peripheral blood. The origin of the receptors is a human donor in a cohort sampled during active COVID-19.

This clone was detected only a few times. The genes are TRBV3-1 (or the pseudogene TRBV3-2) and TRBJ2-5; the match to TRBD2 covers 10 bases. The CDR3 consists of 17 residues. Germline assignment: CDR1 LGHDT and CDR2 YNNKEL (reference sequence). V dropped 0 bases and J dropped 9; count of bases not matched to a gene: 13. The CDR3 DNA sequence: TGTGCCAGCAGCCAAGATGCGGTAGCGGGGGGACTCGGGGCCCAGTACTTC. Its translation is CASSQDAVAGGLGAQYF.

This rearrangement joins TRBV27 to TRBJ2-3, with 8 bases fitting TRBD2. The CDR3 loop spans 13 amino acids. J lost 13 bases, V lost 4 bases, and 10 bases had no gene match. CDR1 and CDR2 (germline): MNHEY, SMNVEV (reference sequence). The CDR3 nucleotides are TGTGCCAGCAGTTCCAACGAGCGGGAGTGGGAGTATTTT. Its translation: CASSSNEREWEYF.

As concerns this clone: One end of the junction varies from germline; a read error may be responsible. This chain joins TRBV27 and TRBJ1-2; D uncertain. Per the germline V gene, CDR1 is MNHEY and CDR2 is SMNVEV (reference sequence). The CDR3 loop spans 13 amino acids. In DNA form, the CDR3 reads TGTGTCAGCAGTTCTCCGGGGAGAGGAGGCTACACCTTC. As protein: CVSSSPGRGGYTF.

Remarks on this clone: The same CDR3 arises from other DNA sequences in this sample as well. The rearrangement joins TRBV5-4 to TRBJ1-5; 9 bases map to TRBD1. This CDR3 has 14 amino acids. CDR1 is SGHNT and CDR2 is YYREEE in the germline V gene (reference sequence). J was trimmed by 7 bases and V by 2 bases; bases with no gene match: 4. The DNA of the CDR3 is TGTGCCAGCAGCTTACAGGGGGCAGGACAGCCCCAGCATTTT. It yields the protein CASSLQGAGQPQHF.

V usage is TRBV10-3 and J usage is TRBJ1-6; no reliable D call. Germline V lookup: CDR1 ENHRY, CDR2 SYGVKD. The CDR3 contains 15 residues. Trimming took off 6 bases at V and 10 bases at J, with 19 bases between the two ends. The CDR3 protein is CAIRSDFGEVSPLHF. CDR3 DNA: TGTGCCATCAGGTCGGACTTCGGAGAGGTATCACCCCTCCACTTT.

This clone occurred a few times. The chain carries TRBV19 and TRBJ2-7; TRBD1 matches at 7 bases. The length of the CDR3 is 13 residues. Germline CDR1 and CDR2: LNHDA and SQIVND (reference sequence). V lost 4 bases to trimming and J lost 6 bases; unmatched junction nucleotides: 6. CDR3 sequence reads: CASSRQGYGEQYF. The CDR3 DNA reads TGTGCCAGTAGTAGACAGGGTTATGGCGAGCAGTACTTC.

This clone was seen a handful of times. The rearrangement joins TRBV28 to TRBJ1-5; D call uncertain. Trimming pared 3 bases from V and 12 bases from J, leaving 12 bases between. Looked up from germline, CDR1 is MDHEN and CDR2 is SYDVKM. The CDR3 totals 12 residues. The CDR3 DNA reads TGTGCCAGCAGTTTGCCGGCCGAGGGCCAGCATTTT. Translated, it gives CASSLPAEGQHF.

About this clone itself: Distinct nucleotide sequences in the sample also encode this CDR3. The CDR3 is CASSVGLPGGGGGYTF. The CDR3 DNA sequence: TGTGCCAGCAGCGTAGGTCTCCCCGGGGGGGGAGGGGGCTACACCTTC. The chain employs TRBV9 and TRBJ1-2; tentative D call: TRBD1 (5 bases). Trimming took off 0 bases at V and 8 bases at J, with 20 bases between the two ends. The CDR3 extends over 16 amino acids. The germline CDR1 and CDR2 sequences are SGDLS and YYNGEE.

The gene calls are TRBV24-1 and TRBJ2-3, with 8 bases that match TRBD1. The CDR3 loop spans 15 amino acids. The V segment lost 5 bases and the J segment 6 bases; nucleotides outside the gene matches: 9. CDR1 is KGHDR, CDR2 SFDVKD, per germline. CDR3: CATSGWTGSKDTQYF. In DNA, the CDR3 is TGTGCCACCAGTGGCTGGACAGGGAGTAAGGATACGCAGTATTTT.

The chain combines TRBV28 with TRBJ2-5; 7 bases are a match to TRBD1. The CDR3 runs 13 residues. Germline CDR1 reads MDHEN; CDR2 reads SYDVKM. Trimming cost V 6 bases and J 2 bases; bases outside gene matches: 3. The CDR3 coding sequence is TGTGCCAGCAGGAGACAGGGACAAGAGACCCAGTACTTC. As protein: CASRRQGQETQYF.

The chain uses TRBV4-1 and TRBJ1-5; maybe TRBD1 (5 bases). V was shortened by 1 base and J by 1 base, with 14 bases between the two germline ends. The CDR3 length is 17 residues. Germline lookup yields CDR1 MGHRA and CDR2 YSYEKL. The CDR3 here is CASSQVPGLGSNQPQHF. CDR3 sequence (DNA): TGCGCCAGCAGCCAAGTTCCGGGACTGGGGAGCAATCAGCCCCAGCATTTT.

The J gene is TRBJ1-4, the V gene TRBV10-3; 8 bases are shared with TRBD1. The CDR3 covers 16 residues. Looked up from germline, CDR1 is ENHRY and CDR2 is SYGVKD. V gave up 6 bases and J gave up 0 bases; unmatched junction bases: 6. The DNA of the CDR3 is TGTGCCATCAGCGCCGGGACAGGTGCAACTAATGAAAAACTGTTTTTT. Translated: CAISAGTGATNEKLFF.

The J gene is TRBJ2-1, the V gene TRBV9, with 8 nucleotides matching TRBD2. Trimming removed 4 bases from V and 6 bases from J; junction bases left unmatched: 3. Germline CDR1 reads SGDLS; CDR2 reads YYNGEE. CDR3 length: 13 residues. The CDR3 loop is CASSSTSGNEQFF. The CDR3 DNA sequence: TGTGCCAGCAGCTCCACTAGCGGCAATGAGCAGTTCTTC.

V usage is TRBV19 and J usage is TRBJ1-1, with 10 nucleotides matching TRBD1. The CDR3 contains 17 residues. The trim removed 3 bases at V and 0 bases at J, leaving 7 bases unmatched. The V gene's germline CDR1 is LNHDA and CDR2 SQIVND (reference sequence). The CDR3 sequence is CASSMGTGVGVNTEAFF. The CDR3 bases are TGTGCCAGTAGTATGGGGACAGGGGTCGGAGTGAACACTGAAGCTTTCTTT.

The sample holds a few counts of this clone. V and J are TRBV2 and TRBJ1-1; D might be TRBD1 (6 bases). V was clipped by 3 bases and J by 4 bases, with 9 bases between them. The CDR3 is 13 residues long. Germline V gene sequence: CDR1 SNHLY, CDR2 FYNNEI. CDR3 residues: CASSDNRATEAFF. For the CDR3, the DNA is TGTGCCAGCAGTGATAACAGGGCCACTGAAGCTTTCTTT.

The chain links TRBV7-9 to TRBJ2-1; D is perhaps TRBD2 (6 bases). Trimming pared 4 bases from V and 6 bases from J, leaving 16 bases between. Germline CDR1 and CDR2: SEHNR and FQNEAQ (reference sequence). The CDR3 extends over 15 amino acids. The CDR3 bases are TGTGCCAGCAGCTCAGGAGGGACCCTTTTCAATGAGCAGTTCTTC. Protein product: CASSSGGTLFNEQFF.

This clone occurred once. This sequence joins TRBV18 and TRBJ2-2, with D possibly TRBD2 on 6 matching bases. The germline CDR1 and CDR2 sequences are KGHSH and LQKENI. Trimming removed 2 bases from V and 7 bases from J, with 14 bases in between. The CDR3 is made up of 15 amino acids. CDR3 in amino acids: CASSPDWGVDGELFF. The CDR3 DNA follows: TGTGCCAGCTCACCAGATTGGGGGGTCGACGGGGAGCTGTTTTTT.

The rearrangement joins TRBV4-1 to TRBJ2-5, with 7 bases identical to TRBD1. CDR3 size: 16 residues. Germline V gene lookup returns CDR1 MGHRA and CDR2 YSYEKL. Trimming at V came to 0 bases and at J to 5 bases, leaving 9 bases not matched to a gene. CDR3 in amino acids: CASSQEGPGRGETQYF. For the CDR3, the DNA is TGCGCCAGCAGCCAAGAAGGCCCTGGCAGGGGGGAGACCCAGTACTTC.

This chain links TRBV25-1 with TRBJ2-3; weak D call: TRBD2 (6 bases). The CDR3 is 17 amino acids. Trimming pared 1 base from V and 1 base from J, leaving 15 bases between. Germline V gene data show CDR1 as MGHDK and CDR2 as SYGVNS. CDR3 loop: CASSEFRGISGTDTQYF. CDR3 in DNA: TGTGCCAGCAGTGAATTCCGGGGGATTAGTGGCACAGATACGCAGTATTTT.

This chain links TRBV29-1 with TRBJ1-1; maybe TRBD1 (5 bases). Per germline, CDR1 SQVTM and CDR2 ANQGSEA. The CDR3 is made up of 10 amino acids. The CDR3 sequence is CTTGEAEAFF. CDR3 nucleotide sequence: TGCACCACGGGGGAGGCTGAAGCTTTCTTT.

The chain recombines TRBV11-2 with TRBJ1-2, with 7 bases identical to TRBD1. The J segment lost 6 bases and the V segment lost 6 bases, leaving 13 bases of the junction unmatched. Looked up from germline, CDR1 is SGHAT and CDR2 is FQNNGV. The CDR3 contains 15 residues. In DNA form, the CDR3 reads TGTGCCAGCAGGCTAACGGCAGGGGGGAGGAATGGCTACACCTTC. As protein: CASRLTAGGRNGYTF.

The genes are TRBV18 and TRBJ2-1; TRBD2 aligns across 9 bases. Germline CDR1 reads KGHSH; CDR2 reads LQKENI. V gave up 3 bases and J gave up 7 bases; unmatched junction bases: 10. The CDR3 is 16 residues long. CDR3 region: CASSPSVSSGVNEQFF. The DNA for the CDR3 is TGTGCCAGCTCACCTTCGGTGTCTAGCGGGGTAAATGAGCAGTTCTTC.

The chain uses TRBV4-1 and TRBJ1-2, with D unclear. The CDR3 sequence is 16 residues long. V was clipped by 8 bases and J by 4 bases, with 23 bases between them. Germline V gene data show CDR1 as MGHRA and CDR2 as YSYEKL. The chain's CDR3 is CASSPLEAAGSYGYTF. DNA for the CDR3: TGCGCCAGCTCCCCACTCGAAGCGGCTGGGAGCTATGGCTACACCTTC.

The rearrangement uses TRBV6-1 and TRBJ1-1; D ambiguous. Germline V gives CDR1 MNHNS, CDR2 SASEGT. V was trimmed by 3 bases and J by 0 bases, leaving 8 bases between them. The CDR3 covers 14 residues. The CDR3 loop is CASSENILNTEAFF. CDR3 sequence (DNA): TGTGCCAGCAGTGAGAACATCTTGAACACTGAAGCTTTCTTT.

This clone was observed a handful of times. V gene TRBV19 combines with J gene TRBJ1-5, with unresolved D. The germline V and J ends were trimmed by 7 bases and 3 bases, with 10 bases remaining between them. There are 13 residues in the CDR3. Germline CDR1 and CDR2: LNHDA and SQIVND (reference sequence). The CDR3 sequence is CASIPGSNQPQHF. Written as DNA, the CDR3 is TGTGCCAGTATCCCCGGGTCCAATCAGCCCCAGCATTTT.

The V and J genes are TRBV15 and TRBJ2-7; TRBD2 aligns across 10 bases. Germline V gene lookup returns CDR1 LNHNV and CDR2 YYDKDF (reference sequence). The trim removed 0 bases at V and 0 bases at J, leaving 5 bases unmatched. The CDR3 is made up of 17 amino acids. The CDR3 region has the DNA TGTGCCACCAGCAGAGATCAAACTAGCGGGATCTCCTACGAGCAGTACGTC. Protein sequence: CATSRDQTSGISYEQYV.

The chain has TRBV6-6 and TRBJ1-5; no reliable D call. The CDR3 consists of 12 residues. In germline, CDR1 is MNHNY, CDR2 SVGAGI (reference sequence). V was pared by 6 bases and J by 4 bases, with 7 bases between. Written as DNA, the CDR3 is TGTGCCAGCAGGACACAGAATCAGCCCCAGCATTTT. This sequence encodes CASRTQNQPQHF.

The chain couples TRBV6-6 to TRBJ1-3, with D unclear. V lost 7 bases and J lost 0, with 16 bases in between. CDR3 length equals 16 residues. Germline loops: CDR1 MNHNY, CDR2 SVGAGI (reference sequence). CDR3 bases: TGTGCCAGCACGGGTTTAGATTCTTCCTCTGGAAACACCATATATTTT. Its translation is CASTGLDSSSGNTIYF.